What follows is one T cell receptor beta chain and its context. The target antigen is unknown. Sampled 1 year posttransplant, controls received myeloablative marrow transplants, methotrexate and a calcineurin inhibitor. This sample is drawn from a study of T cells after posttransplantation cyclophosphamide. Points from the study as a whole: Blood and skin or GI T cell repertoires showed limited TRB overlap. Donor CD8+ memory clones often dominated recipient blood repertoires at later times. After PTCy, TRB diversity resembled that of CNI/methotrexate controls.

Repertoires were generated with immunoSEQ multiplex PCR, while TCRdb's copy carries only in-frame clones and drops some. The data contain over 7,500 clones, 85% to 90% of them singletons. Germline CDR1 is MNHEY and CDR2 is SVGAGI. This CDR3 is built from 15 residues. Trimming removed 2 bases from V and 3 bases from J; junction bases left unmatched: 5. The clonotype comes from a male patient aged 25-45 years who received an allogeneic stem cell transplant from an unrelated donor, was CMV-positive, and had no GVHD. Some of the T cells may derive from the graft donor. This chain links TRBV6-5 with TRBJ2-3; 7 nucleotides line up with TRBD2. The source was PBMCs, collected after an allogeneic stem cell transplant with a calcineurin inhibitor and methotrexate. This CDR3 reads CASSYRGRTTDTQYF. The DNA for the CDR3 is TGTGCCAGCAGTTACCGCGGGAGAACGACAGATACGCAGTATTTT.